These 4 T cell receptor beta chains originate from one sample sequenced in a study of beta chain features in type 1 diabetes. Study-level points and caveats: Patients with Type 1 diabetes showed moderately but significantly shorter TCRB CDR3s in all four CD4+ subsets.

Since all of the isolated RNA was reverse transcribed, expressed TCRB transcripts were what got sequenced. TCRdb's copy holds only in-frame clones and misses some; the assay was immunoSEQ multiplex PCR. Here the sample spans 150,000 to 200,000 clones, roughly 63% being singletons. For these receptors, no antigen is known. Sequenced: naive CD4+ T cells from blood. Receptors originate from a man aged 25-45 years with type 1 diabetes.

The V gene is TRBV28, the J gene TRBJ1-4; D is undetermined. Trimming shortened V by 6 bases and J by 0 bases, and 8 bases separated the two germline ends. The V gene's germline CDR1 is MDHEN and CDR2 SYDVKM. The length of the CDR3 is 14 residues. CDR3 sequence (DNA): TGTGCCAGCAGCCTACATTCAACTAATGAAAAACTGTTTTTT. Protein: CASSLHSTNEKLFF.

This sequence joins TRBV6-6 and TRBJ2-5, with TRBD2 as a possible D gene (7 bases). The CDR3 sequence is 14 residues long. Germline CDR1 reads MNHNY; CDR2 reads SVGAGI (reference sequence). Trimming removed 5 bases from V and 5 bases from J, with 15 bases in between. CDR3 protein: CASSVQGRGETQYF. CDR3 nucleotide sequence: TGTGCCAGCAGTGTGCAGGGGAGGGGTGAGACCCAGTACTTC.

The chain couples TRBV19 to TRBJ2-6; D call uncertain. Germline lookup yields CDR1 LNHDA and CDR2 SQIVND (reference sequence). The V gene lost 7 bases and the J gene lost 1 base, with 14 bases spanning the gap. CDR3 length: 16 amino acids. The CDR3 sequence is CASNKGFLSGANVLTF. In DNA, the CDR3 is TGTGCCAGTAACAAGGGTTTTCTTTCTGGGGCCAACGTCCTGACTTTC.

This clone came up a few times. V gene TRBV9 combines with J gene TRBJ2-1, with unresolved D. Per the germline V gene, CDR1 is SGDLS and CDR2 is YYNGEE. The CDR3 length is 13 residues. The V gene lost 0 bases and the J gene lost 5 bases, with 6 bases spanning the gap. The CDR3 coding sequence is TGTGCCAGCAGCGTAGAAATTAACAATGAGCAGTTCTTC. Its protein is CASSVEINNEQFF.